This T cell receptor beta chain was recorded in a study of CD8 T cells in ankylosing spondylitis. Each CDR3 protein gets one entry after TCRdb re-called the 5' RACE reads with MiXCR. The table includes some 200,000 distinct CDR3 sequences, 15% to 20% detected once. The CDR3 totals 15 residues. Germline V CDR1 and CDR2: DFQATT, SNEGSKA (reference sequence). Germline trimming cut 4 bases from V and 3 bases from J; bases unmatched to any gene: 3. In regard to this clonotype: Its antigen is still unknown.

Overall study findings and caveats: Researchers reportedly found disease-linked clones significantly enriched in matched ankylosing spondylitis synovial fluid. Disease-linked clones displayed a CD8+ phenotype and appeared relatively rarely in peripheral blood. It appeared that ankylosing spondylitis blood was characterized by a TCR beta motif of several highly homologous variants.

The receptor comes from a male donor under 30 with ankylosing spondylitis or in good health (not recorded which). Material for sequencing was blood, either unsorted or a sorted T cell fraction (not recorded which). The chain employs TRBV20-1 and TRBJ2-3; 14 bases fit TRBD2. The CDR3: CSAIWTSGRTDTQYF. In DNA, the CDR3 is TGCAGTGCTATATGGACTAGCGGGAGGACAGATACGCAGTATTTT.